This entry lists 5 T cell receptor beta chains sequenced from one sample in a study of CD8 T cells in Susac syndrome. Reverse transcription used 0.5 to 1 ug RNA and random hexamers. MiXCR, applied by TCRdb to the immunoSEQ multiplex PCR reads, yields one record per CDR3 protein. The sample holds around 280,000 distinct CDR3 sequences, 80% to 90% seen once. What was sequenced was CD8+ T cells from PBMCs. These receptors were obtained from a human donor with multiple sclerosis.

This chain connects TRBV5-6 to TRBJ1-4; D is ambiguous. The germline V and J ends were trimmed by 0 bases and 8 bases, with 11 bases remaining between them. The CDR3 contains 14 residues. CDR1 and CDR2 (germline): SGHDT, YYEEEE. CDR3 residues: CASSLGPRGEKLFF. The CDR3 coding sequence is TGTGCCAGCAGCTTGGGTCCCAGAGGAGAAAAACTGTTTTTT.

This clonotype was observed a handful of times. V gene TRBV7-9 combines with J gene TRBJ2-7; TRBD1 matches 7 bases. This CDR3 is 14 amino acids long. Germline CDR1 and CDR2: SEHNR and FQNEAQ (reference sequence). The V segment lost 3 bases and the J segment 0 bases; nucleotides outside the gene matches: 2. CDR3 bases: TGTGCCAGCAGCTTGGGGGACAGCTCCTACGAGCAGTACTTC. Translation: CASSLGDSSYEQYF.

This chain uses TRBV4-1 with TRBJ2-7; no clear D. The CDR3 consists of 14 residues. The V gene lost 6 bases and the J gene lost 2 bases, with 14 bases spanning the gap. Germline V gene data show CDR1 as MGHRA and CDR2 as YSYEKL. The CDR3 region is CASSPPLTAYEQYF. The CDR3 DNA reads TGCGCCAGCAGTCCTCCATTGACGGCCTACGAGCAGTACTTC.

The gene calls are TRBV12-3 or TRBV12-4 and TRBJ2-6, with D perhaps matching TRBD2 (5 bases). The CDR3 runs 14 residues. The V gene lost 5 bases and the J gene lost 5 bases, with 10 bases spanning the gap. In DNA, the CDR3 is TGTGCCAGCAGTCCGGGGTCGTGGGCCAACGTCCTGACTTTC. Translating it yields CASSPGSWANVLTF.

The V gene is TRBV20-1, the J gene TRBJ1-2; TRBD1 is a possible D gene (5 bases). The length of the CDR3 is 11 residues. CDR1 is DFQATT, CDR2 SNEGSKA, per germline (reference sequence). V was pared by 3 bases and J by 10 bases, with 12 bases between. The CDR3 is CSARPGGTYTF. Here the CDR3 DNA reads TGCAGTGCTAGGCCGGGGGGTACCTACACCTTC.